There are a few counts of the clone carrying this TCR beta chain. Its antigen is as yet unknown. The data belong to a study of identical twins. V gave up 1 base and J gave up 5 bases, with 13 bases separating them. The CDR3 runs to 15 residues. Germline V gene sequence: CDR1 LGHNA, CDR2 YNFKEQ. Study results and limitations: The study drew conclusions from cross-sectional statistical analysis, not from following the same donors. Twins shared beta out-of-frame sequences in excess, but this excess was weaker. There was an excess of low generation probability in the out-of-frame alpha sequences that twins shared.

TCRdb reprocessed the 5' RACE reads via MiXCR and lists one record per CDR3 protein. This table has approximately 890,000 distinct CDR3 sequences, over 9% appearing once. This same sample was also taken into another study, of yellow fever vaccine responses in identical twins.

The V gene is TRBV4-2, the J gene TRBJ2-3; D unresolved. Sequenced material: PBMCs. The source of this sequence is a young woman in good health. The CDR3 nucleotides read TGTGCCAGCAGCCAAGGCTTCGGCCCAGGAGATACGCAGTATTTT. It yields the protein CASSQGFGPGDTQYF.